The 16 T cell receptor beta chains listed next were all sequenced from one sample in a study of cytomegalovirus exposure and HLA in healthy donors. The PCR ran on 60 Vbeta and 13 Jbeta primers. The assay was immunoSEQ multiplex PCR, and TCRdb's table has in-frame clones only and misses some. The sample lists 84,000 or so clones, 65% to 85% seen once, with around 3% in the top ten. The sample was PBMCs. All receptors derive from a man aged 25 to 40 in good health and CMV-seronegative.

V is TRBV18 and J is TRBJ1-4, with no clear D. Germline CDR1 reads KGHSH; CDR2 reads LQKENI. The CDR3 totals 13 residues. V lost 2 bases and J 8 bases, leaving 9 bases between the germline ends. The CDR3 DNA follows: TGTGCCAGCTCACCAGGGCTTGGAGAAAAACTGTTTTTT. It is translated as CASSPGLGEKLFF.

This sequence joins TRBV7-9 and TRBJ2-6; D gene uncertain. CDR3 length: 16 residues. Germline assignment: CDR1 SEHNR and CDR2 FQNEAQ (reference sequence). V gave up 2 bases and J gave up 4 bases, with 12 bases separating them. This chain's CDR3 is CASSLKATGGANVLTF. The CDR3 DNA sequence: TGTGCCAGCAGCTTAAAAGCTACCGGGGGGGCCAACGTCCTGACTTTC. The variable domain in full, with the rest retrieved from reference TRBV7-9 and TRBJ2-6, is DTGVSQNPRHKITKRGQNVTFRCDPISEHNRLYWYRQTLGQGPEFLTYFQNEAQLEKSRLLSDRFSAERPKGSFSTLEIQRTEQGDSAMYLCASSLKATGGANVLTFGAGSRLTVL.

This clone was observed once. This sequence joins TRBV4-1 and TRBJ1-2; D is unresolved. V was trimmed by 0 bases and J by 8 bases, leaving 10 bases between them. Germline V lookup: CDR1 MGHRA, CDR2 YSYEKL. The CDR3 sequence is 13 residues long. The CDR3: CASSQDVRVGYTF. CDR3 nucleotides: TGCGCCAGCAGCCAAGATGTCCGAGTAGGCTACACCTTC.

The rearrangement links TRBV9 to TRBJ1-2, with TRBD1 matching 9 bases. Per the germline V gene, CDR1 is SGDLS and CDR2 is YYNGEE. CDR3 length: 17 amino acids. After removal of 5 bases from V and 5 bases from J, the junction contained 16 bases not matched to a gene. The CDR3 region is CASRGAGQGGVAYGYTF. DNA of the CDR3: TGTGCCAGCAGGGGCGCGGGACAGGGTGGAGTAGCTTATGGCTACACCTTC.

Concerning this clone: Germline and junction disagree at one end, which may indicate a read error. This sequence joins TRBV7-7 and TRBJ2-3; no firm D call. This CDR3 contains 16 residues. Germline loops: CDR1 SSHAT, CDR2 FNYEAQ (reference sequence). CDR3 sequence reads: CASTPIGAGITDTQYF. The DNA of the CDR3 is TGTGCTAGCACCCCAATCGGTGCAGGAATCACAGATACGCAGTATTTT. Based on the CDR3 plus reference TRBV7-7 and TRBJ2-3, the full variable domain is GAGVSQSPRYKVTKRGQDVTLRCDPISSHATLYWYQQALGQGPEFLTYFNYEAQPDKSGLPSDRFSAERPEGSISTLTIQRTEQRDSAMYRCASTPIGAGITDTQYFGPGTRLTVL.

The chain recombines TRBV14 with TRBJ1-2, with TRBD1 as a possible D gene (6 bases). Trimming shortened V by 1 base and J by 8 bases, and 14 bases separated the two germline ends. Looked up from germline, CDR1 is SGHDN and CDR2 is FVKESK. This CDR3 is 14 amino acids long. The CDR3 here is CASSQGTAPLGYTF. In nucleotides, the CDR3 is TGTGCCAGCAGCCAAGGGACAGCTCCTCTCGGCTACACCTTC.

The chain links TRBV7-3 to TRBJ1-2, with TRBD1 matching 10 bases. V lost 5 bases, J lost 6 bases, and 6 bases stayed unmatched. CDR1 SGHTA and CDR2 FQGTGA come from the germline V gene. The length of the CDR3 is 14 residues. The chain's CDR3 is CASSTGTGADGYTF. For the CDR3, the DNA is TGTGCCAGCAGCACCGGGACAGGGGCCGATGGCTACACCTTC.

The chain has TRBV2 and TRBJ2-7; D gene ambiguous. This CDR3 spans 12 amino acids. V was cut by 5 bases and J by 4 bases, with 9 bases left in between. From germline, CDR1 is SNHLY and CDR2 FYNNEI. CDR3 sequence reads: CASSLSQYEQYF. The CDR3 region has the DNA TGTGCCAGCAGTCTCTCTCAGTACGAGCAGTACTTC.

The chain uses TRBV11-1 and TRBJ2-7; possibly TRBD2 for D (5 bases). With 2 bases removed from V and 0 bases from J, the gap between germline ends came to 17 bases. Germline lookup yields CDR1 SGHAT and CDR2 FQDESV (reference sequence). The CDR3 extends over 17 amino acids. CDR3 sequence (DNA): TGTGCCAGCAGCTTAAGGATAAGCGGCTTGAGCTCCTACGAGCAGTACTTC. This encodes CASSLRISGLSSYEQYF. Using reference TRBV11-1 and TRBJ2-7 for the parts outside the CDR3, the full variable domain is EAEVAQSPRYKITEKSQAVAFWCDPISGHATLYWYRQILGQGPELLVQFQDESVVDDSQLPKDRFSAERLKGVDSTLKIQPAELGDSAMYLCASSLRISGLSSYEQYFGPGTRLTVT.

This chain joins TRBV7-2 and TRBJ2-7, with 7 bases fitting TRBD2. The V segment lost 3 bases and the J segment 4 bases; nucleotides outside the gene matches: 9. CDR1 and CDR2 from the germline V gene are SGHTA and FQGNSA. The CDR3 has 15 amino acids. CDR3: CASSFIGGTTYEQYF. The CDR3 DNA is TGTGCCAGCAGCTTTATAGGAGGGACTACTTACGAGCAGTACTTC.

The chain uses TRBV15 and TRBJ1-2, with a possible D match to TRBD1 (6 bases). The germline V and J ends were trimmed by 0 bases and 4 bases, with 12 bases remaining between them. This CDR3 has 15 residues. CDR1 and CDR2 from the germline V gene are LNHNV and YYDKDF (reference sequence). CDR3 protein: CATSRDLQDSYGYTF. DNA of the CDR3: TGTGCCACCAGCAGAGATTTACAGGACAGCTATGGCTACACCTTC.

The genes are TRBV19 and TRBJ1-1, with TRBD1 identical over 7 bases. The CDR3 runs to 13 residues. CDR1 is LNHDA and CDR2 is SQIVND in the germline V gene (reference sequence). The V segment lost 5 bases and the J segment 11 bases; nucleotides outside the gene matches: 11. The DNA of the CDR3 is TGTGCCAGTAGTTTCACAGGGGCCGCCGTGGCTTTCTTT. It translates to CASSFTGAAVAFF.

CDR3 nucleotides: TGTGCCAGCAGCTTAGTTAGCAGGGCCCAAGAGACCCAGTACTTC. Protein sequence: CASSLVSRAQETQYF. The V gene is TRBV7-2, the J gene TRBJ2-5, with TRBD1 as a possible D gene (5 bases). The V end was cut by 1 base, the J end by 1 base, with 10 bases between. Germline CDR1 is SGHTA and CDR2 is FQGNSA. This CDR3 contains 15 residues.

This chain joins TRBV29-1 and TRBJ1-1; 7 positions match TRBD1. The trim removed 7 bases at V and 0 bases at J, leaving 5 bases unmatched. The germline V gene encodes CDR1 SQVTM and CDR2 ANQGSEA. The CDR3 extends over 13 amino acids. CDR3: CSGGDSMNTEAFF. For the CDR3, the DNA is TGCAGCGGGGGGGACAGTATGAACACTGAAGCTTTCTTT.

The gene calls are TRBV9 and TRBJ2-5, with 7 positions matching TRBD1. Germline values: CDR1 SGDLS, CDR2 YYNGEE. The CDR3 consists of 15 residues. V shed 4 bases and J 5 bases; nucleotides not matched to a gene: 11. CDR3 in DNA: TGTGCCAGCAGCCCCCAGACAGGGTTTGGCGAGACCCAGTACTTC. Translating gives CASSPQTGFGETQYF.

The chain couples TRBV5-1 to TRBJ1-6; D gene ambiguous. Germline CDR1 reads SGHRS; CDR2 reads YFSETQ. Trimming took 0 bases from V and 6 from J, leaving 4 bases between them. The CDR3 totals 13 residues. The CDR3 protein is CASSLASNSPLHF. The CDR3 nucleotides read TGCGCCAGCAGCTTGGCTAGTAATTCACCCCTCCACTTT.